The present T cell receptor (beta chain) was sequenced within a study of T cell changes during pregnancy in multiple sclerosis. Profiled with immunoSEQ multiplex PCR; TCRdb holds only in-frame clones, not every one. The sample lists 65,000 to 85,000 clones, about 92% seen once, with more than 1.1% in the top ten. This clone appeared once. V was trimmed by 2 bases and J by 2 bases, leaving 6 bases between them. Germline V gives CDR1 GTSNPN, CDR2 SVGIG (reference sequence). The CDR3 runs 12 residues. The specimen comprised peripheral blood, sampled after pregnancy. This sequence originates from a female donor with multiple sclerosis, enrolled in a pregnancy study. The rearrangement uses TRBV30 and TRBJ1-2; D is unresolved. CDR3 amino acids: CAWSTGNYGYTF. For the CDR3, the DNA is TGTGCCTGGAGTACGGGAAACTATGGCTACACCTTC.